The source of this T cell receptor beta chain is a study of CD8 T cells in Susac syndrome. Whole-study context: Intravenous immunoglobulin alone or corticosteroids were being given to patients with Susac syndrome at blood draw, unless they were therapy-naive.

The TEMRA cells underwent FACS enrichment, while the CD8+ and CD4+ T cells underwent negative isolation. RNA in amounts of roughly 0.5 to 1 ug was reverse transcribed with random hexamers. The immunoSEQ assay covered 54 Vbeta and 13 Jbeta segments for CDR3. TCRdb processed the immunoSEQ multiplex PCR reads anew with MiXCR; each CDR3 protein has one entry. This table holds about 150,000 distinct CDR3 sequences, approximately 95% found once. The clonotype was recovered from a human donor with Susac syndrome. The sequenced sample was CD4+ T cells from PBMCs.

CDR3 bases: TGTGCCAGCACCCAGGGGTTGAACACTGAAGCTTTCTTT. This encodes CASTQGLNTEAFF. The chain links TRBV2 to TRBJ1-1; the D gene is possibly TRBD1 (6 bases). V was shortened by 7 bases and J by 0 bases, with 9 bases between the two germline ends. There are 13 residues in the CDR3. Per the germline V gene, CDR1 is SNHLY and CDR2 is FYNNEI.